The clone carrying this T cell receptor (beta chain) was recorded at least ten times. The sample comes from a study of regulatory T cells in long-lasting Graves disease. Arm-PCR of CDR3 regions with iRepertoire HTBI primers generated TCR beta libraries. TCRdb processed the multiplex PCR reads anew with MiXCR; each CDR3 protein has one entry. Of fewer than 450,000 distinct CDR3 sequences listed, 15% were seen once; the top ten hold under 9%. Trimming left V 3 bases short and J 4 bases short, with 17 bases between. This CDR3 contains 16 residues. Germline V gene data show CDR1 as MDHEN and CDR2 as SYDVKM. Time point here: newly diagnosed GD, antithyroid drugs for less than 3 months. PBMCs were the source of the RNA used for TCR sequencing. This same sample was also part of a study on T cells in Graves' hyperthyroidism and ophthalmopathy. That paper adds: An initial round of RT-PCR targeting the TCR CDR3 relied on the HTBI primer set.

V is TRBV28 and J is TRBJ2-3; TRBD2 is a possible D gene (5 bases). The starting material was peripheral blood mononuclear cells (PBMCs), obtained at new diagnosis, from a patient treated with antithyroid drugs. This TCR derives from a woman aged 40 to 50 with Graves disease. CDR3 nucleotide sequence: TGTGCCAGCAGTTTCGATTTCGGGGTTTACTCAGATACGCAGTATTTT. This encodes CASSFDFGVYSDTQYF.